This TCR beta chain was sequenced during a study of shared clonotypes between healthy human individuals. CD4+ cells yielded CD45RA+ naive and CD45RA-negative memory subsets. From germline, CDR1 is MDHEN and CDR2 SYDVKM. The V end was cut by 6 bases, the J end by 2 bases, with 13 bases between. This CDR3 region has 14 residues. Running of the assay took place at deep level. The assay was immunoSEQ multiplex PCR, and TCRdb's table has in-frame clones only and misses some. The sample shows roughly 2.2 million clones, more than 80% of them seen only once. Regarding the study as a whole: When compared with the clonotypes that were shared by all four sorted-subset donors, the non-shared clonotypes turned out to have lower generation probabilities.

To note about this clone: Its target is unknown. This specimen includes other DNA sequences encoding the same CDR3.

This sequence originates from a man in his late teens or twenties in good health. Some clones in this sample may be carry-over from other donors' samples. The sample consisted of naive CD4+ T cells from PBMCs. Regarding subset: CD45RA+ positively selected. The chain is built from TRBV28 and TRBJ1-2; TRBD1 might be the D (5 bases). CDR3 nucleotides: TGTGCCAGCAGCCCTTCGTGGGGGAACTATGGCTACACCTTC. This translates into CASSPSWGNYGYTF.